This T cell receptor (beta chain) was recovered during a study of hypomethylating agent response in myelodysplastic syndrome. Study as a whole: Patients received azacitidine (about 75% of the 11) or decitabine (3 of 11). The myelodysplastic syndrome patients comprised several men and a couple of women.

Points on this clone: Its specificity is not known.

T-cell subsets were not sorted; bulk bone marrow was analyzed. Germline-derived CDR1 and CDR2 are PRHDT and FYEKMQ (reference sequence). V was cut by 2 bases and J by 8 bases, with 8 bases left in between. The CDR3 runs to 12 residues. TCRdb's table, derived via immunoSEQ multiplex PCR, lists solely in-frame clones and lacks some. The table has 6,000 to 6,500 clones, about four fifths seen once. Study results and limitations: Novel MDS antigen recognition by shared GLIPH2 clusters is possible but unvalidated.

The sample in question was bone marrow, obtained before or after starting hypomethylating agent treatment for myelodysplastic syndrome (not recorded which). This receptor was taken from a human donor with myelodysplastic syndrome. This rearrangement joins TRBV13 to TRBJ2-3, with no clear D. Here the CDR3 DNA reads TGTGCCAGCAGCTTATCCGGGTCTACGCAGTATTTT. Translation gives CASSLSGSTQYF. Filled out from reference TRBV13 and TRBJ2-3, the complete variable domain reads AAGVIQSPRHLIKEKRETATLKCYPIPRHDTVYWYQQGPGQDPQFLISFYEKMQSDKGSIPDRFSAQQFSDYHSELNMSSLELGDSALYFCASSLSGSTQYFGPGTRLTVL.